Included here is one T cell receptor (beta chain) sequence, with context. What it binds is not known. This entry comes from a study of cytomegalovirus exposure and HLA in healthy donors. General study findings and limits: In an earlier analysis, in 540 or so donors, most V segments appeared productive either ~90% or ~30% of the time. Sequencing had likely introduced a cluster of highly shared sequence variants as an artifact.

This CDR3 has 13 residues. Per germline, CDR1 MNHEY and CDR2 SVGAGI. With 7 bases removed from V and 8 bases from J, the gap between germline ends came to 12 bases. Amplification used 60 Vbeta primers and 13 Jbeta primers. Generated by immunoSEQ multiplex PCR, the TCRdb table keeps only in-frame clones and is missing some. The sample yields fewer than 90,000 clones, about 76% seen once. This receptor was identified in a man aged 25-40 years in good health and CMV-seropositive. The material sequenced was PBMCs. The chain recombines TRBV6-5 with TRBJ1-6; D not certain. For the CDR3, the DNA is TGTGCCAGCACCGGAGAGGTCTATTCACCCCTCCACTTT. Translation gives CASTGEVYSPLHF.